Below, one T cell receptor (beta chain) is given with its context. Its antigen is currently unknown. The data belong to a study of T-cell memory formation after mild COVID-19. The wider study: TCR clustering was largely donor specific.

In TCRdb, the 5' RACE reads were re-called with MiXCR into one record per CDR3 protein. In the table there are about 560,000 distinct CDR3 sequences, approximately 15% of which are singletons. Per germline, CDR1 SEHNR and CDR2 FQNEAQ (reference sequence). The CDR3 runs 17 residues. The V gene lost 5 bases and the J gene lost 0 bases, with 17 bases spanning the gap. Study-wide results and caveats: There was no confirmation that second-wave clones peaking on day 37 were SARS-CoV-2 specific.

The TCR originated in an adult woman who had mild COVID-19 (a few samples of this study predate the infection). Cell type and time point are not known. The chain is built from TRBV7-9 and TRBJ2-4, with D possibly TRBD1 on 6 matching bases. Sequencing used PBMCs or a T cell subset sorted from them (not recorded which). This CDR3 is CASSPPTGSLAKNIQYF. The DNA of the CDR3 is TGTGCCAGCAGCCCACCAACAGGGTCGCTAGCCAAAAACATTCAGTACTTC.